This TCR beta chain was sequenced for a study of T cell responses to AZD1222 COVID-19 vaccine. Study in general: Researchers grouped second doses given at about 4 or about 12 weeks into one pool. General study points: Most donors were white British, females outnumbered males, and clonal diversity was possibly underestimated. Spike-wide vaccine-associated CD4 TCRs dominated at 160-218 and 743-854. Repertoire sampling was restricted to post-peak T cell response timepoints.

Some clones are missing from TCRdb's copy, which holds only in-frame ones; the method was immunoSEQ multiplex PCR. The sample holds 99,000 or so clones, about 81% seen once. In the case of this clone: Antigen: not known.

CDR1 is MNHEY, CDR2 SVGAGI, per germline. The CDR3 is 14 amino acids. The trim removed 8 bases at V and 7 bases at J, leaving 13 bases unmatched. This clonotype originated in an adult in good health. The gene calls are TRBV6-5 and TRBJ1-2, with 7 nucleotides matching TRBD1. Sequences were derived from peripheral blood, sampled on day 0 of AZD1222 vaccination. The CDR3 nucleotides are TGTGCCAGCTCCACGGAGAGGGGGCTTCGTGGCTACACCTTC. The encoded protein is CASSTERGLRGYTF.